This T cell receptor (beta chain) was sequenced for a study of identifying expanded T cells in peripheral blood. The CDR3 consists of 16 residues. Per germline, CDR1 SGHAT and CDR2 FQDESV (reference sequence). V was clipped by 1 base and J by 0 bases, with 9 bases between them. Collection occurred without any documented infections or immune events in donors. Here immunoSEQ multiplex PCR was the method, and the copy in TCRdb shows in-frame clones only, minus some. Among approximately 100,000 clones listed, around 88% were seen once. As for this clone: Its antigen is unidentified.

Whole-study results and caveats: Variance in clone template counts between approximately 2-week samples significantly increased with total template count across all healthy donors.

Sequenced material: blood. V usage is TRBV11-1 and J usage is TRBJ1-4; D remains ambiguous. This clonotype was sampled from a person aged 18 to 75 in good health. The CDR3 region has the DNA TGTGCCAGCAGCTTAGTGCCGGACGCAACTAATGAAAAACTGTTTTTT. Translating it yields CASSLVPDATNEKLFF.